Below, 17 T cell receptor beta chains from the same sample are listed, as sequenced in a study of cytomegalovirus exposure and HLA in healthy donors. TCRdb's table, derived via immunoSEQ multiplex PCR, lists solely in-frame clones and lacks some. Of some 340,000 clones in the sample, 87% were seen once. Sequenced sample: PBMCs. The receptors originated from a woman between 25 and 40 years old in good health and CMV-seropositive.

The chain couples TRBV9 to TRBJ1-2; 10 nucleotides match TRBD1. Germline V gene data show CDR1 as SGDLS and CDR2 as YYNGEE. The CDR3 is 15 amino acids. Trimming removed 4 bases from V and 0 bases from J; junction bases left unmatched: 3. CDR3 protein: CASSIGTGANYGYTF. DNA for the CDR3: TGTGCCAGCAGCATCGGGACAGGGGCTAACTATGGCTACACCTTC.

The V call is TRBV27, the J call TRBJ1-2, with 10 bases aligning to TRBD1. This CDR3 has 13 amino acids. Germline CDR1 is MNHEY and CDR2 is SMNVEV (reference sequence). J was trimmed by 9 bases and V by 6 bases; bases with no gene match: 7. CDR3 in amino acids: CASRGDRGWSYTF. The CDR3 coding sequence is TGTGCCAGCAGGGGGGACAGGGGCTGGAGCTACACCTTC.

The CDR3 loop is CASSLSQTSGRGNEQFF. The CDR3 coding sequence is TGTGCCAGCAGCTTATCCCAGACTAGCGGGAGGGGCAATGAGCAGTTCTTC. The chain recombines TRBV7-3 with TRBJ2-1; 14 bases agree with TRBD2. Losses at the gene ends were 2 bases for V and 6 bases for J; bases not matched to a gene: 6. The CDR3 is made up of 17 amino acids. Germline V gene sequence: CDR1 SGHTA, CDR2 FQGTGA.

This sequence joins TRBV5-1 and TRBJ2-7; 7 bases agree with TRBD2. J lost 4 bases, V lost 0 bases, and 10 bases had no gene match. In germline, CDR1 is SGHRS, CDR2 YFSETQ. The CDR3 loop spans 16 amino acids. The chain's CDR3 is CASSLGLAEPAYEQYF. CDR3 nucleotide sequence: TGCGCCAGCAGCTTGGGCCTAGCGGAGCCTGCTTACGAGCAGTACTTC.

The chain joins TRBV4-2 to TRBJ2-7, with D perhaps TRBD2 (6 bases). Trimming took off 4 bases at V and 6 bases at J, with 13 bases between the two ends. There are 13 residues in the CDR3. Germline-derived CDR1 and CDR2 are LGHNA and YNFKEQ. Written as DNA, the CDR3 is TGTGCCAGCAGCCTCGCGACTAGTTCCGAGCAGTACTTC. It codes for CASSLATSSEQYF.

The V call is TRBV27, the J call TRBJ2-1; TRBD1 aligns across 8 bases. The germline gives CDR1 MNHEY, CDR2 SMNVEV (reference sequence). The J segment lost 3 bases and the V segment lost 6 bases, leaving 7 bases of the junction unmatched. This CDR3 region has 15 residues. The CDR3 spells CASRTGTGGYNEQFF. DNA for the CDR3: TGTGCCAGCAGAACCGGTACAGGGGGCTACAATGAGCAGTTCTTC.

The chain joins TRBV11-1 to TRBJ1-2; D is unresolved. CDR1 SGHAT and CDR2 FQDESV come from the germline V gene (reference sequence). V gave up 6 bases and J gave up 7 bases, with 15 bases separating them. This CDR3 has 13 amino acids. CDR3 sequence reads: CASSQNVAFGYTF. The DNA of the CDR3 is TGTGCCAGCAGTCAAAACGTCGCGTTTGGCTACACCTTC.

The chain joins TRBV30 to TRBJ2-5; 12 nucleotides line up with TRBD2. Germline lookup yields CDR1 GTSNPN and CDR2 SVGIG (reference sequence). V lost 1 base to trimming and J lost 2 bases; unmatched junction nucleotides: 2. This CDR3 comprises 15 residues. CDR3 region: CAWSEGTSGQETQYF. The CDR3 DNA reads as TGTGCCTGGAGTGAGGGGACTAGCGGGCAAGAGACCCAGTACTTC.

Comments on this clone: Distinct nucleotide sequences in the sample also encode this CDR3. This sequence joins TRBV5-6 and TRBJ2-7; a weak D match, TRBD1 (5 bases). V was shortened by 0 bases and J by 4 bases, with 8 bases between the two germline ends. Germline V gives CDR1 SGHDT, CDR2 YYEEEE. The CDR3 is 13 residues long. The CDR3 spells CASSLGRAYEQYF. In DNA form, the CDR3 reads TGTGCCAGCAGCTTGGGCAGGGCGTACGAGCAGTACTTC. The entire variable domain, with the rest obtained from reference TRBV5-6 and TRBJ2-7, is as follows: DAGVTQSPTHLIKTRGQQVTLRCSPKSGHDTVSWYQQALGQGPQFIFQYYEEEERQRGNFPDRFSGHQFPNYSSELNVNALLLGDSALYLCASSLGRAYEQYFGPGTRLTVT.

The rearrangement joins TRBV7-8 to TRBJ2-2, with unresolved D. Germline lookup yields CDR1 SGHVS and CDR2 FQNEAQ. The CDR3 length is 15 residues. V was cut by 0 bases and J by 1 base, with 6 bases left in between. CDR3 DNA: TGTGCCAGCAGCTTAGCGGTGGGGAACACCGGGGAGCTGTTTTTT. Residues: CASSLAVGNTGELFF.

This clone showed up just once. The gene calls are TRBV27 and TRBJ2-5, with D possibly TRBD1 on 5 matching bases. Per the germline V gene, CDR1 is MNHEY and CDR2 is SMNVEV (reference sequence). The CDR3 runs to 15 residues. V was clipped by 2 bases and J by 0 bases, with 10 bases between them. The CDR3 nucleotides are TGTGCCAGCAGTTTAAGAAGGGGAAACCAAGAGACCCAGTACTTC. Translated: CASSLRRGNQETQYF.

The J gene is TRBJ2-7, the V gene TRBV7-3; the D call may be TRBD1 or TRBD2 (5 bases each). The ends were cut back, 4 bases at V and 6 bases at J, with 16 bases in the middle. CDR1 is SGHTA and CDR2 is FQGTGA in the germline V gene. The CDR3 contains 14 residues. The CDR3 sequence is CASSSSGTGAEQYF. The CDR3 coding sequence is TGTGCCAGCAGCTCCTCCGGGACCGGGGCCGAGCAGTACTTC. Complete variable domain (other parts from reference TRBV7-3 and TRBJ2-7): GAGVSQTPSNKVTEKGKYVELRCDPISGHTALYWYRQSLGQGPEFLIYFQGTGAADDSGLPNDRFFAVRPEGSVSTLKIQRTERGDSAVYLCASSSSGTGAEQYFGPGTRLTVT.

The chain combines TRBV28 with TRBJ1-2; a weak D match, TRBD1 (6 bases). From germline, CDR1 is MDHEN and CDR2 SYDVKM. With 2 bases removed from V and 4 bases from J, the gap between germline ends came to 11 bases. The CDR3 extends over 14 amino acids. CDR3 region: CASSLPGQTYGYTF. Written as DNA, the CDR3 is TGTGCCAGCAGTTTACCCGGACAGACCTATGGCTACACCTTC.

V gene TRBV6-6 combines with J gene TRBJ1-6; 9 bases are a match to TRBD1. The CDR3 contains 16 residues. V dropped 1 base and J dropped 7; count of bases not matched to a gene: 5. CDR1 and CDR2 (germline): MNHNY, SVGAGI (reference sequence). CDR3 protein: CASSYLQGAENSPLHF. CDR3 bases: TGTGCCAGCAGTTACTTACAGGGGGCTGAGAATTCACCCCTCCACTTT.

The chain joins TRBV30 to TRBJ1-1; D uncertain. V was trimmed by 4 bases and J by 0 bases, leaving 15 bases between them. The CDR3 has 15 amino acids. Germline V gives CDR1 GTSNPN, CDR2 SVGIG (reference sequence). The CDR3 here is CAWTRTGSLNTEAFF. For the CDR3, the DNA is TGTGCCTGGACCAGAACCGGGTCCTTGAACACTGAAGCTTTCTTT.

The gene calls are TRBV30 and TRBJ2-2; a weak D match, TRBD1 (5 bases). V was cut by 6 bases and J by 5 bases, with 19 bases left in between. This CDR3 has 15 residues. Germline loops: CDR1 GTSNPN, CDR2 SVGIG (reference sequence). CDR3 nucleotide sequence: TGTGCCTGCACCTCCAGGGTTTTCCTAACCGGGGAGCTGTTTTTT. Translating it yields CACTSRVFLTGELFF.

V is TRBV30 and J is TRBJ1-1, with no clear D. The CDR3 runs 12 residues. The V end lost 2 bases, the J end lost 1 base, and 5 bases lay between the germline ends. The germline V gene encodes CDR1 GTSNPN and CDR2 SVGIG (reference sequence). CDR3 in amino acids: CAWSQENTEAFF. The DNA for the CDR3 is TGTGCCTGGAGTCAGGAGAACACTGAAGCTTTCTTT.